Listed here are 13 T cell receptor beta chains from one sample, sequenced in a study of blood T cell repertoires in COVID-19. TCRdb keeps only in-frame clones here, not all; method: immunoSEQ multiplex PCR. The sample has 200,000 to 250,000 clones; 70% to 90% are singletons. The source material was peripheral blood. The receptor source for this set is a woman aged 30 to 39 who had recovered from COVID-19.

The gene calls are TRBV9 and TRBJ2-3, with D hard to call. Germline CDR1 SGDLS, CDR2 YYNGEE. V was trimmed by 4 bases and J by 1 base, leaving 7 bases between them. The CDR3 sequence is 13 residues long. The CDR3 spells CASSPLGTDTQYF. The CDR3 bases are TGTGCCAGCAGCCCCCTAGGCACAGATACGCAGTATTTT.

The V and J genes are TRBV7-2 and TRBJ1-1; possible D gene TRBD1, 6 bases. The V gene lost 1 base and the J gene lost 4 bases, with 10 bases spanning the gap. Germline V gives CDR1 SGHTA, CDR2 FQGNSA. The CDR3 is 14 residues long. The DNA of the CDR3 is TGTGCCAGCAGCTTAGAGGGGGGGAGCACTGAAGCTTTCTTT. It encodes CASSLEGGSTEAFF.

This clone has a single count. This chain joins TRBV6-6 and TRBJ2-2; TRBD1 matches 9 bases. CDR1 MNHNY and CDR2 SVGAGI come from the germline V gene (reference sequence). The CDR3 sequence is 15 residues long. V shed 8 bases and J 1 base; nucleotides not matched to a gene: 5. The DNA of the CDR3 is TGTGCCAGCCTACAGGGGGCAGGGAACACCGGGGAGCTGTTTTTT. Translation: CASLQGAGNTGELFF.

This sequence joins TRBV21-1 and TRBJ2-1; TRBD2 is the table's D call, not checked against the DNA. TRBV21-1 is a known pseudogene. CDR3 length equals 15 residues. CDR3 bases: TGTGCCAGCAGACCCGCACGGGGGGCGGACAATGAGCAGTTCTTC. The encoded protein is CASRPARGADNEQFF.

This chain joins TRBV5-1 and TRBJ1-3; D not certain. CDR3 size: 14 residues. Germline assignment: CDR1 SGHRS and CDR2 YFSETQ. The V gene lost 0 bases and the J gene lost 4 bases, with 8 bases spanning the gap. DNA of the CDR3: TGCGCCAGCAGCTTGGGCACTCTCGGAAACACCATATATTTT. Translated: CASSLGTLGNTIYF.

This clone has a single count. CDR3 protein: CASSPRTSGYNEQFF. CDR3 sequence (DNA): TGTGCCAGCAGCCCCAGGACTAGCGGATACAATGAGCAGTTCTTC. The chain carries TRBV7-3 and TRBJ2-1; 10 nucleotides align to TRBD2. CDR3 length: 15 amino acids. Germline values: CDR1 SGHTA, CDR2 FQGTGA. Unmatched junction bases numbered 5, after V lost 5 bases and J lost 4 bases. The full variable domain, rest sourced from reference TRBV7-3 and TRBJ2-1, is GAGVSQTPSNKVTEKGKYVELRCDPISGHTALYWYRQSLGQGPEFLIYFQGTGAADDSGLPNDRFFAVRPEGSVSTLKIQRTERGDSAVYLCASSPRTSGYNEQFFGPGTRLTVL.

The V call is TRBV6-5, the J call TRBJ2-3, with TRBD1 matching 10 bases. CDR1 MNHEY and CDR2 SVGAGI come from the germline V gene. Trimming cost V 6 bases and J 4 bases; bases outside gene matches: 7. This CDR3 has 15 residues. In DNA, the CDR3 is TGTGCCAGCAGCTCAGACAGGGGGCCCTCAGATACGCAGTATTTT. It yields the protein CASSSDRGPSDTQYF.

This sequence joins TRBV19 and TRBJ1-5, with 8 positions matching TRBD1. Germline assignment: CDR1 LNHDA and CDR2 SQIVND (reference sequence). V was pared by 6 bases and J by 1 base, with 17 bases of the junction left unmatched. CDR3 length equals 19 residues. DNA of the CDR3: TGTGCCAGTAGAAAACCGGGACAGGCTTCGTATCTAAGCAATCAGCCCCAGCATTTT. Amino acid sequence: CASRKPGQASYLSNQPQHF.

V and J are TRBV5-1 and TRBJ2-1; 9 nucleotides match TRBD2. Germline V gene data show CDR1 as SGHRS and CDR2 as YFSETQ. V shed 4 bases and J 6 bases; nucleotides not matched to a gene: 11. This CDR3 is built from 16 residues. CDR3 DNA sequence: TGCGCCAGCAGCCCTGCACCAGCGGGGGGCGGCAATGAGCAGTTCTTC. It specifies CASSPAPAGGGNEQFF.

The chain has TRBV14 and TRBJ2-2, with D tentatively TRBD1 (6 bases). Germline CDR1 and CDR2: SGHDN and FVKESK. V lost 4 bases to trimming and J lost 6 bases, with 12 bases between them. There are 14 residues in the CDR3. In DNA, the CDR3 is TGTGCCAGCAGCCGCCTGGACAGCTCCGGGGAGCTGTTTTTT. Translation: CASSRLDSSGELFF.

This rearrangement joins TRBV4-1 to TRBJ1-2; maybe TRBD1 (6 bases). Trimming cost V 8 bases and J 5 bases, with 9 bases left between them. The CDR3 consists of 11 residues. Per the germline V gene, CDR1 is MGHRA and CDR2 is YSYEKL. The chain's CDR3 is CASAQGYGYTF. CDR3 bases: TGCGCCAGCGCACAGGGATATGGCTACACCTTC.

J is TRBJ1-4 and V is TRBV7-9; TRBD1 matches at 7 bases. Per the germline V gene, CDR1 is SEHNR and CDR2 is FQNEAQ (reference sequence). CDR3 length: 15 amino acids. V dropped 5 bases and J dropped 7; count of bases not matched to a gene: 10. The CDR3 loop is CASSARDSGSEKLFF. For the CDR3, the DNA is TGTGCCAGCAGCGCGCGGGACAGCGGCTCTGAAAAACTGTTTTTT.

This chain uses TRBV7-3 with TRBJ2-3; 8 bases are shared with TRBD2. Germline V CDR1 and CDR2: SGHTA, FQGTGA. The CDR3 contains 16 residues. V dropped 3 bases and J dropped 0; count of bases not matched to a gene: 5. CDR3 sequence: CASSLGLAGSTDTQYF. The CDR3 DNA reads as TGTGCCAGCAGCTTGGGGCTAGCGGGTAGCACAGATACGCAGTATTTT.